Here is one T cell receptor beta chain with its context. These data belong to a study of blood T cell repertoires in COVID-19. The overall study: Sites across the United States, Italy and Spain contributed samples from acute and convalescent COVID-19. PBMCs, B-cell-depleted T cells, or T cells were the source of the cDNA or gDNA that made up the material.

The repertoire was sequenced with immunoSEQ multiplex PCR; TCRdb's copy has only in-frame clones and lacks some. The sample consists of fewer than 100,000 clones, around 83% of them appearing once. Germline V gene data show CDR1 as MGHRA and CDR2 as YSYEKL. The V end was cut by 2 bases, the J end by 4 bases, with 8 bases between. The length of the CDR3 is 14 residues. This clonotype was obtained from a human donor in a cohort sampled during active COVID-19. The gene calls are TRBV4-1 and TRBJ2-2, with D maybe TRBD2 (5 bases). Sequencing input: peripheral blood. CDR3 coding DNA: TGCGCCAGCAGCCAAACTCTAGCCACCGGGGAGCTGTTTTTT. Translating gives CASSQTLATGELFF.